This T cell receptor (beta chain) was observed in a study of T cell responses to AZD1222 COVID-19 vaccine (dated by TCRdb to the early 2020s). The study in broad terms: AZD1222 recipients with second doses at about 4 weeks or about 12 weeks were pooled, because spike-specific TCR depth and breadth did not differ between schedules. A total of 230 or so trial participants underwent TCR sequencing, of whom nearly 210 received two doses of AZD1222 and some 26 received two doses of the MenACWY control vaccine. Trial participants were enrolled by age into subgroups of 18-55, 56-69 and 70-plus years, and roughly 160, 29 and 62 TCR-sequenced participants, respectively, were included in these subgroups. General conclusions and limits of the study: Only five to seven AZD1222 recipients were SARS-CoV-2 seropositive at baseline, limiting conclusions about previously exposed vaccinees. Participants were mostly white British, with more females than males. The authors suggested clonal diversity may have been underestimated. Reportedly, almost half of the unique spike-specific TCRs recognized epitopes lying outside the regions that are mutated in the B.1.351 and B.1.1.7 variants. In the small 56-69-year group, the increase in depth fell short of significance, most likely because of low power. After two AZD1222 doses, spike-specific TCR breadth and depth were significantly higher than at day 0 and than in MenACWY recipients. Because no samples from the day 14 peak response were available, repertoires could be characterized only after the peak T cell response. The whole spike protein was spanned by vaccine-associated CD4 TCRs, and dominant responses were seen in regions 160-218 and 743-854.

This sample's time point label indicates: baseline before first vaccination. Vaccinee samples came from UK trials COV001 and COV002, including a single-blind randomized controlled phase 2/3 trial of AZD1222 (ChAdOx1 nCoV-19) in healthy adults. Trial participant PBMC samples were collected at day 0 and day 28 after the second dose for TCRbeta chain sequencing. Worth noting for this clone: Its antigen specificity is not known. No base qualities exist here, and no much larger clone lies one base off it.

The CDR3 regions of human TCRbeta chains were analyzed by immunosequencing. In the authors' own workflow: Repertoire TCRs were matched against a reference library of SARS-CoV-2-specific TCRs generated with the MIRA antigen-specificity platform. Breadth was defined as the fraction of unique TCRs that were SARS-CoV-2-associated, and depth was defined as the fraction of total T cells that were SARS-CoV-2-associated. Each spike-specific TCR was assigned to its reactive spike region and to a CD4 or CD8 class using the MIRA data. Log10-transformed breadth and depth values were compared by one-way ANOVA with Sidak's multiple comparisons tests. As stored in TCRdb, this immuneACCESS dataset retains in-frame rearrangements with V and J assigned. A fraction of the clones does not appear; measured against another copy, unresolved V genes explain less than half of the discrepancy, and the remainder lacks a known reason. The D gene and trimming were derived from the DNA, and the V and J assignments and clone size from that table. The sample table records 200,000 or so clones; around 90% of these occur just once. In total, the top ten clones hold around 5.8% of the sample.

In the germline V gene, CDR1 corresponds to MNHEY and CDR2 to SVGAGI. From its cysteine to its phenylalanine, the CDR3 spans 12 amino acids. Kept here is only the CDR3 DNA, which spans 36 bases and is read in frame from base 1. Cut back by 5 bases and 8 bases, the V and J ends lie 12 bases apart. Here the chain combines TRBV6-5 and TRBJ1-1; tentative D gene TRBD1, with 5 bases matching. The sample was peripheral blood, taken on day 0 of AZD1222 vaccination. This clonotype originated in an adult in good health. CDR3 region: CASSPIQEEAFF. Read as DNA, the sequence is TGTGCCAGCAGTCCAATACAGGAGGAAGCTTTCTTT.